Shown below are 28 T cell receptor beta chains from a single sample sequenced in a study of cytomegalovirus exposure and HLA in healthy donors. It was with 60 Vbeta and 13 Jbeta primers that the PCR ran. This table comes from immunoSEQ multiplex PCR, and its TCRdb copy is limited to in-frame clones, with some not included. The sample lists roughly 120,000 clones; 9.5% were seen once. Sequencing was performed on PBMCs. The receptor set was obtained from a man aged 30-40 years in good health and CMV-seronegative.

This chain connects TRBV2 to TRBJ1-3; the D gene is possibly TRBD1 (5 bases). CDR1 is SNHLY and CDR2 is FYNNEI in the germline V gene. Deletions cut 4 bases from V and 4 bases from J, with 8 bases between. The CDR3 is 13 amino acids. The CDR3, as DNA: TGTGCCAGCAGTGGGACACCCGGAAACACCATATATTTT. Amino acids: CASSGTPGNTIYF.

The gene calls are TRBV6-1 and TRBJ2-7, with 10 bases aligning to TRBD1. Germline loops: CDR1 MNHNS, CDR2 SASEGT. The CDR3 consists of 17 residues. The junction had 11 bases not matched to a gene; V was cut back by 3 bases and J by 3 bases. CDR3 DNA: TGTGCCAGCAGTGAGGAGGTCACCGGGACAGGGGTCTACGAGCAGTACTTC. Translated, it gives CASSEEVTGTGVYEQYF.

This clone has only a few counts. This chain links TRBV23-1 with TRBJ1-5; D unclear. TRBV23-1 is known as an ORF, though its function is uncertain. V lost 4 bases and J lost 0, with 13 bases in between. This CDR3 has 16 amino acids. The CDR3 coding sequence is TGCGCCAGCAGTCGCGGCCAGTCTTATAGCAATCAGCCCCAGCATTTT. As protein: CASSRGQSYSNQPQHF.

The chain is built from TRBV10-3 and TRBJ2-7; 9 nucleotides agree with TRBD2. This CDR3 is 14 amino acids long. The ends lost 10 bases at V and 0 bases at J; junction bases unmatched: 7. Germline CDR1 reads ENHRY; CDR2 reads SYGVKD. For the CDR3, the DNA is TGTGCCACCATAGCGGGGGCCGTCTCCTACGAGCAGTACTTC. It yields the protein CATIAGAVSYEQYF.

The chain recombines TRBV7-9 with TRBJ2-2, with unresolved D. V lost 5 bases and J 4 bases, leaving 8 bases between the germline ends. The CDR3 runs to 13 residues. Germline V CDR1 and CDR2: SEHNR, FQNEAQ (reference sequence). The CDR3 bases are TGTGCCAGCAGCCGTTCGGGCACCGGGGAGCTGTTTTTT. Its translation: CASSRSGTGELFF.

The chain joins TRBV5-1 to TRBJ2-7; D is ambiguous. The germline V gene has CDR1 SGHRS and CDR2 YFSETQ. The CDR3 is 13 residues long. Trimming removed 0 bases from V and 1 base from J, with 5 bases in between. The chain's CDR3 is CASSLVPSYEQYF. The CDR3 DNA follows: TGCGCCAGCAGCTTGGTCCCTTCCTACGAGCAGTACTTC. Full variable domain (outside the CDR3, taken from reference TRBV5-1 and TRBJ2-7): KAGVTQTPRYLIKTRGQQVTLSCSPISGHRSVSWYQQTPGQGLQFLFEYFSETQRNKGNFPGRFSGRQFSNSRSEMNVSTLELGDSALYLCASSLVPSYEQYFGPGTRLTVT.

The rearrangement joins TRBV19 to TRBJ2-7; perhaps TRBD1 as D (5 bases). CDR3 size: 15 residues. Germline V gene lookup returns CDR1 LNHDA and CDR2 SQIVND (reference sequence). V dropped 1 base and J dropped 6 bases, with 16 bases sitting between them. This chain's CDR3 is CASSIGETVTGEQYF. CDR3 DNA: TGTGCCAGTAGTATAGGAGAGACAGTCACCGGCGAGCAGTACTTC.

The rearrangement links TRBV7-6 to TRBJ2-7; 9 nucleotides match TRBD1. Germline CDR1 is SGHVS and CDR2 is FNYEAQ. The CDR3 is 15 residues long. V shed 5 bases and J 5 bases; nucleotides not matched to a gene: 10. The CDR3 DNA reads as TGTGCCAGCAGCCCAAGGACCGGACAGGGGAACGAGCAGTACTTC. As protein: CASSPRTGQGNEQYF.

This clone was seen only a few times. The chain uses TRBV10-2 and TRBJ2-1; TRBD2 matches 11 bases. Looked up from germline, CDR1 is WSHSY and CDR2 is SAAADI. V gave up 0 bases and J gave up 9 bases; unmatched junction bases: 10. The CDR3 covers 17 residues. Written as DNA, the CDR3 is TGCGCCAGCAGTGAGTCGGGTAGCGGGAGGGGGCTCGGTGAGCAGTTCTTC. Its translation: CASSESGSGRGLGEQFF.

V is TRBV7-8 and J is TRBJ1-6; D ambiguous. CDR1 SGHVS and CDR2 FQNEAQ come from the germline V gene. This CDR3 spans 14 amino acids. V was clipped by 5 bases and J by 6 bases, with 11 bases between them. This CDR3 is CASSPGGGNSPLHF. The CDR3 bases are TGTGCCAGCAGCCCAGGAGGTGGTAATTCACCCCTCCACTTT.

With respect to this clone: This CDR3 is also generated by other DNA sequences in the sample. The chain is built from TRBV15 and TRBJ1-2; unclear D gene. Germline lookup yields CDR1 LNHNV and CDR2 YYDKDF (reference sequence). This CDR3 contains 12 residues. V was trimmed by 0 bases and J by 4 bases, leaving 3 bases between them. This chain's CDR3 is CATSRDSYGYTF. The CDR3 DNA sequence: TGTGCCACCAGCAGAGACAGCTATGGCTACACCTTC.

This chain joins TRBV7-8 and TRBJ2-7; maybe TRBD1 (6 bases). This CDR3 has 15 residues. The germline CDR1 and CDR2 sequences are SGHVS and FQNEAQ. V was trimmed by 1 base and J by 6 bases, leaving 16 bases between them. The DNA for the CDR3 is TGTGCCAGCAGCTTAGAGAGGGGGTGGGGGCTCGAGCAGTACTTC. It codes for CASSLERGWGLEQYF.

This clone was detected only a few times. V and J are TRBV5-6 and TRBJ1-5; D may be TRBD1 (5 bases). The CDR3 sequence is 15 residues long. Germline V lookup: CDR1 SGHDT, CDR2 YYEEEE. The V gene lost 1 base and the J gene lost 6 bases, with 14 bases spanning the gap. CDR3 bases: TGTGCCAGCAGCTTGCAGGGAGGTTTTACTCAGCCCCAGCATTTT. This codes for CASSLQGGFTQPQHF.

This clone showed up just a few times. This chain uses TRBV4-3 with TRBJ1-5; unclear D gene. Trimming took off 1 base at V and 4 bases at J, with 8 bases between the two ends. The CDR3 consists of 14 residues. Germline V gene sequence: CDR1 LGHNA, CDR2 YSLEER. CDR3 sequence: CASSQGYRNQPQHF. The CDR3 nucleotides are TGCGCCAGCAGCCAAGGGTACCGGAATCAGCCCCAGCATTTT.

The sample holds a few counts of this clone. The chain's CDR3 is CASSLGRVPGELFF. The CDR3 DNA is TGTGCCAGCAGTTTAGGCAGGGTCCCCGGGGAGCTGTTTTTT. This chain connects TRBV28 to TRBJ2-2; TRBD1 might be the D (5 bases). CDR3 length equals 14 residues. V was trimmed by 2 bases and J by 6 bases, leaving 10 bases between them. Germline lookup yields CDR1 MDHEN and CDR2 SYDVKM.

This rearrangement joins TRBV6-5 to TRBJ2-3, with 9 bases fitting TRBD2. This CDR3 has 16 amino acids. V shed 4 bases and J 5 bases; nucleotides not matched to a gene: 10. Per the germline V gene, CDR1 is MNHEY and CDR2 is SVGAGI. CDR3 in amino acids: CASSFRTSAPQDTQYF. The CDR3 bases are TGTGCCAGCAGTTTTAGGACTAGCGCGCCCCAAGATACGCAGTATTTT.

This clone was seen a few times. This rearrangement joins TRBV7-9 to TRBJ2-7; TRBD2 matches 9 bases. Looked up from germline, CDR1 is SEHNR and CDR2 is FQNEAQ (reference sequence). There are 16 residues in the CDR3. With 5 bases clipped from V and 4 bases from J, the junction kept 12 bases outside the gene matches. CDR3 in amino acids: CASSPAGGPPPYEQYF. CDR3 in DNA: TGTGCCAGCAGCCCAGCGGGGGGTCCTCCCCCGTACGAGCAGTACTTC.

This clone was detected a few times. This chain joins TRBV28 and TRBJ1-1; TRBD1 matches at 10 bases. The ends lost 4 bases at V and 5 bases at J; junction bases unmatched: 4. Germline loops: CDR1 MDHEN, CDR2 SYDVKM. The CDR3 is 14 amino acids. The CDR3 sequence: CASSSTGGRTEAFF. The CDR3 DNA reads as TGTGCCAGCAGTTCGACAGGGGGCCGTACTGAAGCTTTCTTT. Full variable domain (rest looked up from reference TRBV28 and TRBJ1-1): DVKVTQSSRYLVKRTGEKVFLECVQDMDHENMFWYRQDPGLGLRLIYFSYDVKMKEKGDIPEGYSVSREKKERFSLILESASTNQTSMYLCASSSTGGRTEAFFGQGTRLTVV.

This rearrangement joins TRBV27 to TRBJ2-6, with 8 bases fitting TRBD1. V lost 8 bases, J lost 1 base, and 10 bases stayed unmatched. There are 17 residues in the CDR3. Looked up from germline, CDR1 is MNHEY and CDR2 is SMNVEV (reference sequence). For the CDR3, the DNA is TGTGCCAGCGGACTCCGGACAGGGAGGTCTGGGGCCAACGTCCTGACTTTC. Translated, it gives CASGLRTGRSGANVLTF.

The chain links TRBV2 to TRBJ2-1, with 8 bases matching TRBD2. Trimming at V came to 3 bases and at J to 0 bases, leaving 7 bases not matched to a gene. The CDR3 covers 17 residues. The germline V gene encodes CDR1 SNHLY and CDR2 FYNNEI. The CDR3 loop reads CASSDRRSGGSYNEQFF. The CDR3 DNA reads as TGTGCCAGCAGTGATCGGAGAAGCGGGGGCTCCTACAATGAGCAGTTCTTC.

The sample holds a few counts of this clone. The CDR3 region has the DNA TGTGCCAGCAGCCAACGAGGAGGGACAGGGGCCTCCTACAATGAGCAGTTCTTC. It specifies CASSQRGGTGASYNEQFF. The chain couples TRBV7-8 to TRBJ2-1; 10 nucleotides match TRBD1. Germline CDR1 SGHVS, CDR2 FQNEAQ. The CDR3 is made up of 18 amino acids. Germline trimming cut 5 bases from V and 0 bases from J; bases unmatched to any gene: 10.

There are a few counts of this clone. V is TRBV7-8 and J is TRBJ1-1; D may be TRBD1 (6 bases). Per the germline V gene, CDR1 is SGHVS and CDR2 is FQNEAQ. This CDR3 contains 13 residues. V lost 5 bases and J lost 7, with 14 bases in between. This CDR3 is CASSPQGSGEAFF. The CDR3 DNA reads as TGTGCCAGCAGCCCTCAGGGGAGTGGTGAAGCTTTCTTT.

There are a few counts of this clone. The rearrangement joins TRBV4-3 to TRBJ2-2; perhaps TRBD2 as D (5 bases). The CDR3 has 17 amino acids. Trimming removed 5 bases from V and 0 bases from J, with 16 bases in between. Germline CDR1 LGHNA, CDR2 YSLEER. DNA of the CDR3: TGCGCCAGCAGCGAGAGCGGCAGCTCCGCGAACACCGGGGAGCTGTTTTTT. Its translation: CASSESGSSANTGELFF.

The gene calls are TRBV27 and TRBJ1-5; a weak D match, TRBD1 (5 bases). The V gene's germline CDR1 is MNHEY and CDR2 SMNVEV (reference sequence). CDR3 length equals 16 residues. The V end was cut by 6 bases, the J end by 1 base, with 16 bases between. CDR3 sequence reads: CASRLTGTESNQPQHF. CDR3 nucleotide sequence: TGTGCCAGCAGACTTACCGGGACTGAGAGCAATCAGCCCCAGCATTTT.

This clone has only a few counts. The V and J genes are TRBV6-5 and TRBJ2-5, with D possibly being TRBD1 (5 bases). Trimming took off 7 bases at V and 2 bases at J, with 14 bases between the two ends. Looked up from germline, CDR1 is MNHEY and CDR2 is SVGAGI. The CDR3 loop spans 14 amino acids. The CDR3 loop is CASISGFSQETQYF. DNA of the CDR3: TGTGCCAGCATCTCAGGGTTCTCGCAAGAGACCCAGTACTTC.

The chain employs TRBV5-1 and TRBJ2-1; 8 nucleotides agree with TRBD2. CDR1 and CDR2 (germline): SGHRS, YFSETQ. Germline trimming cut 0 bases from V and 3 bases from J; bases unmatched to any gene: 8. The length of the CDR3 is 17 residues. The CDR3 nucleotides read TGCGCCAGCAGCTTGGCCCTCGGGGCGGGAGGCTACAATGAGCAGTTCTTC. It yields the protein CASSLALGAGGYNEQFF.

A few counts support this clone. The chain carries TRBV15 and TRBJ1-4, with TRBD1 identical over 7 bases. The CDR3 runs to 16 residues. Looked up from germline, CDR1 is LNHNV and CDR2 is YYDKDF (reference sequence). V gave up 3 bases and J gave up 6 bases; unmatched junction bases: 10. The CDR3 DNA sequence: TGTGCCACCAGCAGGGCGCCGGGACAGCCGTATGAAAAACTGTTTTTT. Protein: CATSRAPGQPYEKLFF.

In this sample, this clone turned up a few times. This chain uses TRBV20-1 with TRBJ1-2; no definite D call. The germline V and J ends were trimmed by 0 bases and 12 bases, with 8 bases remaining between them. The CDR3 consists of 10 residues. CDR1 is DFQATT, CDR2 SNEGSKA, per germline (reference sequence). The CDR3 sequence is CSARDLEDTF. The DNA of the CDR3 is TGCAGTGCTAGAGATCTGGAGGACACCTTC.